The text below deals with one T cell receptor (beta chain). Its antigen is undetermined. The data were obtained in a study of CD8 T cells in Susac syndrome. Study observations and caveats: The study conceded that its TCR sequencing and HLA analysis involved relatively few individuals.

Controls were healthy donors (matched for age and sex). TEMRA cells were FACS-enriched, unlike CD8+ and CD4+ T cells, which were negatively isolated. With 5 bases clipped from V and 7 bases from J, the junction kept 7 bases outside the gene matches. The CDR3 is 15 residues long. RNA in amounts of roughly 0.5 to 1 ug was reverse transcribed with random hexamers. Amplification of TCR beta CDR3 by immunoSEQ multiplex PCR spanned 54 Vbeta and 13 Jbeta. TCRdb passed the immunoSEQ multiplex PCR reads through MiXCR, listing each CDR3 protein once. This table has around 160,000 distinct CDR3 sequences, around 94% appearing once.

The V call is TRBV12-3 or TRBV12-4, the J call TRBJ2-1; TRBD1 agrees at 11 bases. Material for sequencing was CD4+ T cells from PBMCs. This TCR derives from a human donor in good health. The CDR3: CASSPDRGLKNEQFF. CDR3 DNA: TGTGCCAGCAGTCCGGACAGGGGGCTTAAGAATGAGCAGTTCTTC.